The 13 T cell receptor beta chains given below trace back to one sample, sequenced in a study of blood T cells in healthy people across ages. The use of a sample-barcoded 5' primer and a J-beta primer mix characterized a second PCR of about 6 to 11 cycles. TCRdb re-called the 5' RACE reads through MiXCR, storing one row per CDR3 protein. Of 1.8 million or so distinct CDR3 sequences detected, approximately 40% appear once; the ten largest clones hold 20% to 25%. The sample consisted of blood. These receptors all come from a human donor in good health.

The CDR3 loop reads CASRPTATGNNEQFF. The CDR3 coding sequence is TGCGCCAGCAGACCGACTGCAACAGGAAACAATGAGCAGTTCTTC. The rearrangement uses TRBV4-1 and TRBJ2-1; maybe TRBD1 (5 bases). The CDR3 runs to 15 residues. V dropped 6 bases and J dropped 5 bases, with 17 bases sitting between them. Germline V gene lookup returns CDR1 MGHRA and CDR2 YSYEKL.

The rearrangement joins TRBV7-7 to TRBJ1-4; no reliable D call. CDR1 SSHAT and CDR2 FNYEAQ come from the germline V gene (reference sequence). The V gene lost 1 base and the J gene lost 8 bases, with 8 bases spanning the gap. The CDR3 sequence is 13 residues long. The CDR3 loop reads CASSLDRSEKLFF. CDR3 coding DNA: TGTGCCAGCAGCTTAGACCGGTCCGAAAAACTGTTTTTT.

In this sample, this clonotype turned up once. The chain recombines TRBV21-1 with TRBJ1-5. TRBV21-1 is designated a pseudogene. The CDR3 runs to 20 residues. The CDR3 DNA sequence: TGTGCCAGCAGCAAAGTTAAGCCCATCACTACCGGCAGACCTCATCAGCCCCAGCATTTT. Protein product: CASSKVKPITTGRPHQPQHF.

The rearrangement joins TRBV5-5 to TRBJ2-3; D gene uncertain. The CDR3 has 13 amino acids. V lost 3 bases to trimming and J lost 2 bases, with 7 bases between them. The germline gives CDR1 SGHKS, CDR2 YYEKEE (reference sequence). DNA for the CDR3: TGTGCCAGCAGCTCCCCCTTCACAGATACGCAGTATTTT. It specifies CASSSPFTDTQYF.

Comments on this clonotype: Relative to the germline gene, one junction end is altered; a read error may explain this. The gene calls are TRBV4-1 and TRBJ2-3; 8 bases are shared with TRBD2. Germline CDR1 MGHRA, CDR2 YSYEKL. This CDR3 has 15 amino acids. CDR3 DNA: TGTGCCAGCAGCTTAGGCGGGGGGATAGGAGATACGCAGTATTTT. It is translated as CASSLGGGIGDTQYF.

The chain carries TRBV5-1 and TRBJ1-6, with unresolved D. Germline assignment: CDR1 SGHRS and CDR2 YFSETQ. V gave up 2 bases and J gave up 9 bases, with 9 bases separating them. The CDR3 has 13 amino acids. The DNA for the CDR3 is TGCGCCAGCAGCTTTGATCCGGCTTCACCCCTCCACTTT. It yields the protein CASSFDPASPLHF.

CDR3 nucleotides: TGTGCCAGCAGCTCCCGTTGGGGCTCTGAAGCTTTCTTT. Its protein product is CASSSRWGSEAFF. The chain employs TRBV9 and TRBJ1-1, with D tentatively TRBD1 (5 bases). Trimming removed 4 bases at V and 6 bases at J, with 13 bases between. Germline CDR1 is SGDLS and CDR2 is YYNGEE. This CDR3 is 13 amino acids long.

The chain is built from TRBV4-3 and TRBJ2-1, with 11 bases fitting TRBD2. V gave up 4 bases and J gave up 5 bases; unmatched junction bases: 4. Germline assignment: CDR1 LGHNA and CDR2 YSLEER. The CDR3 spans 15 residues. As DNA, the CDR3 is TGCGCCAGCAGCCGTCTGACTAGCGGGAACAATGAGCAGTTCTTC. As protein: CASSRLTSGNNEQFF.

About this clonotype: One end of the junction fails to match germline, which may point to a read error. The V and J genes are TRBV3-1 and TRBJ2-7; D remains ambiguous. This CDR3 spans 11 amino acids. CDR1 and CDR2 from the germline V gene are LGHDT and YNNKEL (reference sequence). The CDR3 DNA reads TGTGGCAGCAGCCAAGATCACGAGCAGTACTTC. Encoded protein: CGSSQDHEQYF.

J is TRBJ2-3 and V is TRBV4-3; D not resolved. Germline V lookup: CDR1 LGHNA, CDR2 YSLEER. V lost 2 bases to trimming and J lost 2 bases, with 8 bases between them. The length of the CDR3 is 14 residues. CDR3 region: CASSQRHFTDTQYF. The CDR3 region has the DNA TGCGCCAGCAGCCAACGACACTTCACAGATACGCAGTATTTT.

This chain uses TRBV5-1 with TRBJ1-2; D might be TRBD1 (6 bases). Trimming left V 3 bases short and J 5 bases short, with 23 bases between. The CDR3 spans 17 residues. CDR1 is SGHRS, CDR2 YFSETQ, per germline. CDR3 protein: CASSSTTGMEGQYGYTF. DNA for the CDR3: TGCGCCAGCAGCTCAACAACAGGGATGGAAGGACAATATGGCTACACCTTC.

This clonotype has more than one count but fewer than ten. The V gene is TRBV2, the J gene TRBJ1-1, with D tentatively TRBD1 (5 bases). The CDR3 loop spans 12 amino acids. Trimming left V 8 bases short and J 9 bases short, with 16 bases between. Germline V gene lookup returns CDR1 SNHLY and CDR2 FYNNEI. In DNA, the CDR3 is TGTGCCAGCCATGAGGACATCCCCAAAGCTTTCTTT. Its translation is CASHEDIPKAFF.

This clonotype was found a few times. The V gene is TRBV9, the J gene TRBJ1-2; D is undetermined. Trimming removed 3 bases from V and 7 bases from J, with 28 bases in between. In germline, CDR1 is SGDLS, CDR2 YYNGEE. The CDR3 spans 18 residues. The CDR3 DNA reads as TGTGCCAGCAGCGACGAACCAACCGTCCTAGGGTCGAGTTCTGGCTACACCTTC. Translation: CASSDEPTVLGSSSGYTF.